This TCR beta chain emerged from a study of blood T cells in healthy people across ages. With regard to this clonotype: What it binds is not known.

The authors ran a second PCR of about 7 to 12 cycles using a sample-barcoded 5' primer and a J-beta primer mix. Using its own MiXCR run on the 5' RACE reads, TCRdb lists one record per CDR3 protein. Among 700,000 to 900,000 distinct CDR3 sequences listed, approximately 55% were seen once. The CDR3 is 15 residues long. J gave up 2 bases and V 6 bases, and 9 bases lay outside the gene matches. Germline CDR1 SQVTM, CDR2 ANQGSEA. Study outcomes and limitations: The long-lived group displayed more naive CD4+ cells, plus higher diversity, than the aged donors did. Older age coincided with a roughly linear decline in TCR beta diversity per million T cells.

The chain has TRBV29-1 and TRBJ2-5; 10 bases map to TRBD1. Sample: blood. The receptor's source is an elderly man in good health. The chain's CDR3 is CSVTDRGLLQETQYF. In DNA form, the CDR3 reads TGCAGCGTGACCGACAGGGGGCTTTTGCAAGAGACCCAGTACTTC. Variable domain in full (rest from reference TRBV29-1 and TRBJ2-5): SAVISQKPSRDICQRGTSLTIQCQVDSQVTMMFWYRQQPGQSLTLIATANQGSEATYESGFVIDKFPISRPNLTFSTLTVSNMSPEDSSIYLCSVTDRGLLQETQYFGPGTRLLVL.